A single sample is the source of the 19 T cell receptor beta chains below, sequenced in a study of T cell changes during pregnancy in multiple sclerosis. The method was immunoSEQ multiplex PCR; TCRdb's version includes in-frame clones alone and lacks a portion of them. The table shows 40,000 to 50,000 clones, with about 90% occurring only once. This material consisted of CD4+ T cells from peripheral blood mononuclear cells, taken after pregnancy. The receptors come from a female donor in good health, enrolled as a control in a pregnancy study.

The rearrangement joins TRBV4-2 to TRBJ2-7, with TRBD2 identical over 12 bases. The CDR3 contains 16 residues. Unmatched junction bases numbered 5, after V lost 3 bases and J lost 2 bases. Germline CDR1 reads LGHNA; CDR2 reads YNFKEQ. The CDR3 DNA is TGTGCCAGCAGCCAGACTAGCGGGGGCTATACCTACGAGCAGTACTTC. It translates to CASSQTSGGYTYEQYF.

The CDR3 DNA reads TGTGCCAGCAGCGTAGGGGCGGGAAACGCTCATGAGCAGTTCTTC. This sequence encodes CASSVGAGNAHEQFF. This sequence joins TRBV9 and TRBJ2-1, with D tentatively TRBD2 (6 bases). There are 15 residues in the CDR3. V was shortened by 0 bases and J by 8 bases, with 15 bases between the two germline ends. From germline, CDR1 is SGDLS and CDR2 YYNGEE.

In its sample, this clone was seen a few times. The chain couples TRBV10-3 to TRBJ1-1; no reliable D call. The V gene lost 0 bases and the J gene lost 6 bases, with 14 bases spanning the gap. CDR1 is ENHRY and CDR2 is SYGVKD in the germline V gene. The length of the CDR3 is 15 residues. The CDR3 sequence: CAISESSVGPPEAFF. The CDR3 DNA is TGTGCCATCAGTGAGTCGTCCGTGGGCCCTCCTGAAGCTTTCTTT.

The gene calls are TRBV7-2 and TRBJ1-1; D ambiguous. Per the germline V gene, CDR1 is SGHTA and CDR2 is FQGNSA. The ends were cut back, 8 bases at V and 5 bases at J, with 18 bases in the middle. The CDR3 sequence is 14 residues long. CDR3 region: CASYWTRRATEAFF. CDR3 sequence (DNA): TGTGCCAGCTACTGGACTCGGCGTGCAACTGAAGCTTTCTTT.

This chain links TRBV19 with TRBJ1-2; D unresolved. Trimming removed 5 bases at V and 8 bases at J, with 9 bases between. Germline CDR1 and CDR2: LNHDA and SQIVND (reference sequence). The CDR3 loop spans 11 amino acids. The CDR3 reads CASSAGTGYTF. Written as DNA, the CDR3 is TGTGCCAGTAGTGCAGGTACGGGCTACACCTTC.

V gene TRBV29-1 combines with J gene TRBJ1-1; TRBD1 matches at 10 bases. V trimming: 2 bases; J trimming: 5 bases; junction bases outside the gene matches: 2. The CDR3 is 13 amino acids. CDR1 is SQVTM and CDR2 is ANQGSEA in the germline V gene. DNA of the CDR3: TGCAGCGTTGAACCGGACAGGGGGACTGAAGCTTTCTTT. Protein sequence: CSVEPDRGTEAFF.

The gene calls are TRBV28 and TRBJ2-1, with 9 bases matching TRBD1. CDR3 length equals 17 residues. CDR1 is MDHEN, CDR2 SYDVKM, per germline. The V segment lost 7 bases and the J segment 7 bases; nucleotides outside the gene matches: 17. Here the CDR3 DNA reads TGTGCCAGCAACCCCCTGGTTTGGGACAGGGTTCTGAATGAGCAGTTCTTC. This encodes CASNPLVWDRVLNEQFF.

The J gene is TRBJ1-1, the V gene TRBV18; the match to TRBD1 covers 7 bases. V gave up 2 bases and J gave up 1 base; unmatched junction bases: 4. Germline CDR1 reads KGHSH; CDR2 reads LQKENI. The CDR3 runs 15 residues. For the CDR3, the DNA is TGTGCCAGCTCACCAAGTCGGGACAGGAACACTGAAGCTTTCTTT. Protein sequence: CASSPSRDRNTEAFF.

CDR3 coding DNA: TGTGCCAGCAGCTACAGGGGGCCGTGGTACGAGCAGTACTTC. It codes for CASSYRGPWYEQYF. V and J are TRBV6-1 and TRBJ2-5; 9 bases align to TRBD1. The J call is uncertain, as TRBJ2-7 better fits the DNA end. Germline CDR1 is MNHNS and CDR2 is SASEGT. This CDR3 comprises 14 residues.

This sequence joins TRBV19 and TRBJ2-2, with TRBD1 identical over 7 bases. V was pared by 5 bases and J by 3 bases, with 9 bases of the junction left unmatched. Germline V CDR1 and CDR2: LNHDA, SQIVND (reference sequence). The CDR3 runs to 16 residues. The DNA of the CDR3 is TGTGCCAGTAGTCCCTCACAGGGGTTTGACACCGGGGAGCTGTTTTTT. This translates into CASSPSQGFDTGELFF.

This clone was recorded once. This chain joins TRBV5-1 and TRBJ2-7; 8 bases line up with TRBD2. V was pared by 4 bases and J by 6 bases, with 12 bases of the junction left unmatched. Germline V gives CDR1 SGHRS, CDR2 YFSETQ. This CDR3 spans 15 amino acids. The CDR3: CASSLPGTRLIEQYF. The CDR3 DNA is TGCGCCAGCAGCCTCCCCGGGACTAGATTAATCGAGCAGTACTTC.

This chain uses TRBV14 with TRBJ2-7; TRBD2 matches 7 bases. Germline-derived CDR1 and CDR2 are SGHDN and FVKESK. The CDR3 has 14 amino acids. J gave up 0 bases and V 4 bases, and 3 bases lay outside the gene matches. The CDR3 DNA follows: TGTGCCAGCAGCCTTAGCGGGCCCTCCTACGAGCAGTACTTC. This encodes CASSLSGPSYEQYF.

This clone appeared a single time. The chain couples TRBV6-5 to TRBJ1-1, with D possibly TRBD1 on 5 matching bases. V gave up 8 bases and J gave up 6 bases, with 22 bases separating them. This CDR3 has 15 residues. Germline V lookup: CDR1 MNHEY, CDR2 SVGAGI. This CDR3 is CASARPRGGRAEAFF. The CDR3 coding sequence is TGTGCCAGCGCGCGACCAAGGGGAGGGAGAGCTGAAGCTTTCTTT.

The chain carries TRBV6-9 and TRBJ2-3; maybe TRBD2 (6 bases). Germline CDR1 MNHGY, CDR2 SVAAGI. Trimming pared 6 bases from V and 1 base from J, leaving 17 bases between. CDR3 length equals 16 residues. CDR3 bases: TGTGCCAGCAGCCCCAGACTAGGTTCGGGCACAGATACGCAGTATTTT. It specifies CASSPRLGSGTDTQYF.

The chain combines TRBV6-1 with TRBJ1-3; TRBD1 matches 7 bases. The CDR3 is 13 residues long. Germline V gene sequence: CDR1 MNHNS, CDR2 SASEGT. V lost 7 bases to trimming and J lost 7 bases; unmatched junction nucleotides: 7. CDR3 in DNA: TGTGCCAGCAACACAGGGGAATCGAACACCATATATTTT. It is translated as CASNTGESNTIYF.

The chain links TRBV6-4 to TRBJ1-2; 8 nucleotides align to TRBD1. V lost 6 bases, J lost 8 bases, and 14 bases stayed unmatched. The CDR3 has 15 amino acids. Germline V gene lookup returns CDR1 MRHNA and CDR2 SNTAGT. The CDR3 here is CASSQPRDRRDGYTF. CDR3 DNA: TGTGCCAGCAGCCAACCTCGGGACAGGCGGGACGGCTACACCTTC.

This chain links TRBV28 with TRBJ2-1; D gene unclear. V was clipped by 8 bases and J by 8 bases, with 13 bases between them. Germline V CDR1 and CDR2: MDHEN, SYDVKM. The CDR3 spans 12 residues. The CDR3 DNA reads as TGTGCCAGCGGGCCTCAGGTCGATGAGCAGTTCTTC. This codes for CASGPQVDEQFF.

The chain recombines TRBV10-3 with TRBJ1-4; 8 nucleotides align to TRBD1. V shed 5 bases and J 7 bases; nucleotides not matched to a gene: 12. CDR1 and CDR2 (germline): ENHRY, SYGVKD. The CDR3 is 16 residues long. CDR3 nucleotide sequence: TGTGCCATCAGTCGAACAGGACAGGGTAGAAGTGAAAAACTGTTTTTT. Translating gives CAISRTGQGRSEKLFF.

The chain joins TRBV19 to TRBJ1-2; D call uncertain. Deletions cut 2 bases from V and 8 bases from J, with 15 bases between. Looked up from germline, CDR1 is LNHDA and CDR2 is SQIVND (reference sequence). The CDR3 totals 14 residues. As DNA, the CDR3 is TGTGCCAGTAGTATAACCGGTGTTGTGAGGGGCTACACCTTC. Encoded protein: CASSITGVVRGYTF.